The clone carrying this T cell receptor (beta chain) has a count of ten or more. Its antigen is undetermined. The data are from a study of glioma-infiltrating T cells. V gave up 5 bases and J gave up 4 bases; unmatched junction bases: 11. CDR3 length equals 16 residues. In germline, CDR1 is MNHNS, CDR2 SASEGT. TCR alpha and beta CDR3 regions were amplified from RNA using iRepertoire nested multiplex PCR. TCRdb reanalysed the multiplex PCR reads using MiXCR and keeps one entry per CDR3 protein. Here the sample spans 44,000 or so distinct CDR3 sequences, more than 20% being singletons. The study's findings and limits: Only very few CDR3 sequences appeared in both tissue and blood.

The sequenced sample consisted of glioma tissue, nonneoplastic brain tissue, or PBMCs (not recorded which). The origin of this receptor is a human donor with low-grade glioma or glioblastoma, undergoing nonglioma brain surgery, or in good health (not recorded which). The chain recombines TRBV6-1 with TRBJ2-7; 10 bases map to TRBD1. The CDR3 sequence: CASSPQDRGESYEQYF. The CDR3 DNA reads TGTGCCAGCAGTCCCCAGGACAGGGGGGAAAGTTACGAGCAGTACTTC.